Below, one TCR beta chain is given with its context. This receptor's antigen is unknown. There are no base qualities to consult, and no much larger clone falls within one base. For this chain, trimming is 6 bases at the V end and 3 bases at the J end, and the number of junction bases without a gene match is 10. The CDR3 sequence holds 16 residues, the cysteine and phenylalanine included. Only CDR3 DNA remains: 48 bases, in frame from the first base. The germline V gene (reference sequence) provides CDR1 SGHKS and CDR2 YYEKEE. This record comes from a study of OX40 agonist ivuxolimab in advanced cancers. About the full investigation: The costimulatory receptor OX40 (CD134) was targeted by ivuxolimab, a fully human IgG2 agonistic monoclonal antibody. Intravenous ivuxolimab was administered to patients every 2 weeks at six dose levels: 0.01, 0.1, 0.3, 1.5, 3 and 10 mg/kg. Among the approximately 54 dose-escalation patients, some 20 had hepatocellular carcinoma, roughly 15 melanoma, 9 renal cell carcinoma and 9 head and neck cancer. In the dose-escalation cohort, 82.7% of patients were male, and the mean age was about 55 years, with a range of roughly 20 to 85. Patients were allowed to have had prior anti-PD-1, anti-PD-L1 or anti-CTLA-4 therapy, and 40% to 45% of the dose-escalation patients had been treated with checkpoint inhibitors. Partial responses were achieved by three dose-escalation patients, of whom one had hepatocellular carcinoma and two had cutaneous melanoma. The purpose of peripheral TCRbeta sequencing was to test whether ivuxolimab changed TCR sequence diversity and led to clonal T-cell expansion. The monotherapy dose-escalation portion (N of about 50 patients) of the phase I ivuxolimab trial is reported in the paper. Here is what the overall study found, with its caveats: Low levels of normalized T-cell clonal expansion were also seen in some patients who did not respond. The antigen specificity of the clonally expanded peripheral T cells was not determined. After ivuxolimab, expanded clones were on average more numerous among CD8+ T cells than among CD4+ T cells. At doses from 0.1 to 3.0 mg/kg, clonal expansion was seen in both CD4+ and CD8+ blood T cells between baseline and week 6. In the 0.1-3.0 mg/kg groups, partial responders were among the patients with the lowest normalized peripheral clonal expansion, particularly in CD8+ T cells.

For sequencing of the TCRbeta CDR3 region, genomic DNA was extracted from the sorted cells. The immunoSEQ Assay was used for sequencing of TCRbeta CDR3 regions. TCRdb provides this immuneACCESS table in a form limited to in-frame rearrangements. Some clones are lacking; in checked studies, under half of them reflect an unresolved V gene, and why the rest are absent is not known. In this sample the table shows around 60,000 clones, 70% to 80% of which occur a single time. The ten largest clones represent roughly a tenth of the sample. The trial excluded patients who had a history of autoimmune disease or who were on systemic immunosuppression. Peripheral blood for TCR sequencing was drawn from every dose cohort at baseline, at cycle 4 day 1 and at cycle 7 day 1. Samples were obtained from an open-label, multicenter, first-in-human phase I dose-escalation trial of ivuxolimab. Adults with locally advanced or metastatic melanoma, renal cell carcinoma, hepatocellular carcinoma or head and neck squamous cell carcinoma were enrolled in the trial. Before TCR sequencing, CD4+ T cells and CD8+ T cells from peripheral blood were sorted into separate populations.

The sequence was collected from an adult with an advanced solid tumor such as melanoma, head and neck, liver or kidney cancer. The chain is assembled from TRBV5-5 and TRBJ1-5, with TRBD1 matching 9 junction bases. Sequenced here: CD4+ or CD8+ T cells sorted from blood, sampled in a trial of the OX40 agonist ivuxolimab. The base sequence is TGTGCCAGCACCCGGACAGGGGTCGGAAACAATCAGCCCCAGCATTTT. It codes for CASTRTGVGNNQPQHF.